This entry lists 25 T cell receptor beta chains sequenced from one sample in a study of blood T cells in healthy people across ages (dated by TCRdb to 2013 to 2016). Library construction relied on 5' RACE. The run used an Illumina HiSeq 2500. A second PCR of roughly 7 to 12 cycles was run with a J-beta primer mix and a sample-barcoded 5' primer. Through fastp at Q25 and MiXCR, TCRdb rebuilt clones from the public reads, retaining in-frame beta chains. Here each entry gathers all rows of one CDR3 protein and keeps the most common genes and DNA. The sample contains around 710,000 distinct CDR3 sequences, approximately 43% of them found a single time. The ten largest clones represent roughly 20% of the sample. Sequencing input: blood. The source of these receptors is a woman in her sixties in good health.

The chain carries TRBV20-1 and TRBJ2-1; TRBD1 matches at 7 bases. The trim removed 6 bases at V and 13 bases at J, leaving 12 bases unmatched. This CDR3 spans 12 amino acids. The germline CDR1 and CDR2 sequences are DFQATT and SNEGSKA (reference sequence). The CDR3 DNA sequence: TGCAGTGCGGGGACAGTTCAAGAGACCCAGTTCTTC. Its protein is CSAGTVQETQFF.

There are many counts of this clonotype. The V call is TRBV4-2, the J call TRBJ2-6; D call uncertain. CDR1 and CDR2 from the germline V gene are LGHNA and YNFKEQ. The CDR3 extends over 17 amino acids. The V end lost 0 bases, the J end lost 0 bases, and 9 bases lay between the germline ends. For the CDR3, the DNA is TGTGCCAGCAGCCAAGAGGTGACGAGCTCTGGGGCCAACGTCCTGACTTTC. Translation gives CASSQEVTSSGANVLTF.

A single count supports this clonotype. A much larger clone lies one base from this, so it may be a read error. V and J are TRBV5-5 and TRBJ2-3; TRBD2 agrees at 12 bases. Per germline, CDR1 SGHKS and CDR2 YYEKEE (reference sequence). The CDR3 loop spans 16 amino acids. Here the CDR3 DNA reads TGTGCCAACAGCCGGGGGACTAGCGGGAGCACAGATACGCAGTATTTT. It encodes CANSRGTSGSTDTQYF. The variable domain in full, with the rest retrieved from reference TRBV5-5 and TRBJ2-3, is DAGVTQSPTHLIKTRGQQVTLRCSPISGHKSVSWYQQVLGQGPQFIFQYYEKEERGRGNFPDRFSARQFPNYSSELNVNALLLGDSALYLCANSRGTSGSTDTQYFGPGTRLTVL.

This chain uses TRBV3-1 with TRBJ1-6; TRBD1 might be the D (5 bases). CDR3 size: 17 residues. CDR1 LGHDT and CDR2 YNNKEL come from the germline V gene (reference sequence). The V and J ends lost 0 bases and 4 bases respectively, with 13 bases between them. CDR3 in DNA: TGTGCCAGCAGCCAAGATGGGGTGACAGTTTATAATTCACCCCTCCACTTT. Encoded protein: CASSQDGVTVYNSPLHF.

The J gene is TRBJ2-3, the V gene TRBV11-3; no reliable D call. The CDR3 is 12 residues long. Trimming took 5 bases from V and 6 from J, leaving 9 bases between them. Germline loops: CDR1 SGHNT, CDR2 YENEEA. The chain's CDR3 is CASSKVGDTQYF. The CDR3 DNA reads TGTGCCAGCAGCAAAGTGGGCGATACGCAGTATTTT.

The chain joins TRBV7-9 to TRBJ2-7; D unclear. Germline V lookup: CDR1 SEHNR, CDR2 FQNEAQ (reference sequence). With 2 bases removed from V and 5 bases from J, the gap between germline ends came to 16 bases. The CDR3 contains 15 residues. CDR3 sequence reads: CASSLSHPKGHEQYF. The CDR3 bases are TGTGCCAGCAGCTTATCACACCCGAAGGGCCACGAGCAGTACTTC.

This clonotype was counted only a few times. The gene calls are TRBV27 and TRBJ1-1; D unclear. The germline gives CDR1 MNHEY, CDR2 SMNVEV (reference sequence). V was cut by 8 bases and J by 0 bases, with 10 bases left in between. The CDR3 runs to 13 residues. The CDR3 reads CASGRGMNTEAFF. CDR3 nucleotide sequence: TGTGCCAGCGGCAGAGGGATGAACACTGAAGCTTTCTTT.

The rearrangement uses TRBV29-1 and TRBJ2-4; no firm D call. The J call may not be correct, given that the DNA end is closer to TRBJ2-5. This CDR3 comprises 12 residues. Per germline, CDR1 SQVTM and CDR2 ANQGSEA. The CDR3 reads CSARPVWETQYF. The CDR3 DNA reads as TGCAGCGCTCGCCCCGTTTGGGAGACCCAGTACTTC.

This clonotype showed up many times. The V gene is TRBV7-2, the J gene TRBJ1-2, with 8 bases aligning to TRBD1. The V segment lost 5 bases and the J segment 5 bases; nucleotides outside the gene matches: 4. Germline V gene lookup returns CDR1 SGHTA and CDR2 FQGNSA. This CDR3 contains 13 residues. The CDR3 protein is CASSAGQGYGYTF. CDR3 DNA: TGTGCCAGCAGCGCAGGACAGGGATATGGCTACACCTTC.

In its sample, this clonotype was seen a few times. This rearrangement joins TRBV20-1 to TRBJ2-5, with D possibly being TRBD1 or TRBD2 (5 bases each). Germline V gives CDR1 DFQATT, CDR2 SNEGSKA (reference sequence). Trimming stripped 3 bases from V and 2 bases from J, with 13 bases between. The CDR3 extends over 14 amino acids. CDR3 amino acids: CSASTGTSQETQYF. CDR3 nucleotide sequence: TGCAGTGCTAGCACCGGGACGTCTCAAGAGACCCAGTACTTC.

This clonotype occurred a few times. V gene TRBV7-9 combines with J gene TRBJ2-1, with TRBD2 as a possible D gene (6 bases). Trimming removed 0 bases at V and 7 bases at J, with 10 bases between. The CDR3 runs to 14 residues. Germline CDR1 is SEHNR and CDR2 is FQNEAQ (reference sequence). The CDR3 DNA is TGTGCCAGCAGCTTAGCGGTAAGCGGGAATGAGCAGTTCTTC. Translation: CASSLAVSGNEQFF.

DNA of the CDR3: TGCGCCAGCAGGCCTAGCAAGGTAGAGACCCAGTACTTC. Translation: CASRPSKVETQYF. This rearrangement joins TRBV10-2 to TRBJ2-5; D is possibly TRBD2 (5 bases). The CDR3 contains 13 residues. Germline CDR1 and CDR2: WSHSY and SAAADI. V lost 6 bases to trimming and J lost 4 bases, with 12 bases between them.

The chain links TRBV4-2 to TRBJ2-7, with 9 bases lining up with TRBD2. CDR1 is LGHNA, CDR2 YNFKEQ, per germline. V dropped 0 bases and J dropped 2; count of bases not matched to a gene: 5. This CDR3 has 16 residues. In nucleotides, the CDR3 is TGTGCCAGCAGCCAAGATGGGGGCGGGAGGGCCTACGAGCAGTACTTC. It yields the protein CASSQDGGGRAYEQYF.

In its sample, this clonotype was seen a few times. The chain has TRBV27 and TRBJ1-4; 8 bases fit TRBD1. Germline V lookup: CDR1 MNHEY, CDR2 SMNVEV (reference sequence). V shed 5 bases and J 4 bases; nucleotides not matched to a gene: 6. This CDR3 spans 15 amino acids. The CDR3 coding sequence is TGTGCCAGCAGTCTCAGGGGGCTTGGTAATGAAAAACTGTTTTTT. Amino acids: CASSLRGLGNEKLFF.

The CDR3 spells CASSQVPSSGVYEQYF. The CDR3 DNA is TGCGCCAGCAGCCAAGTTCCTTCGAGCGGGGTGTACGAGCAGTACTTC. The chain recombines TRBV4-3 with TRBJ2-5; 7 bases align to TRBD2. The J call may be incorrect, as the DNA end agrees better with TRBJ2-7. Germline values: CDR1 LGHNA, CDR2 YSLEER. The CDR3 spans 16 residues.

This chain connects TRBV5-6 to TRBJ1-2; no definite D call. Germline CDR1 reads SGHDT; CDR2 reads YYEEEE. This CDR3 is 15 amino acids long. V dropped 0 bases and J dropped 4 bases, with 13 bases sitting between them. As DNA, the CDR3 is TGTGCCAGCAGCTTGGTTCCAAACTCAGCCTATGGCTACACCTTC. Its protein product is CASSLVPNSAYGYTF.

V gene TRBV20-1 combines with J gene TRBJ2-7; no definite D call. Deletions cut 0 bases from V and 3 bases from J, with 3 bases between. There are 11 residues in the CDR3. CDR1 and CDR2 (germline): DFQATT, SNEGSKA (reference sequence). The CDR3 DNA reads TGCAGTGCTAGAGAGCTCTACGAGCAGTACTTC. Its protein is CSARELYEQYF.

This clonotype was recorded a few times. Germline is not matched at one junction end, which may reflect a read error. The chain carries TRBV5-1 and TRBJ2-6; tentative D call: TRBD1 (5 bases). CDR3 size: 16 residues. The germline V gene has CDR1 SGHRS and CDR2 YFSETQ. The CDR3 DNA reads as TGCGCCAGCAGCTTTGGCGGTCCCTCTGGGGCCAGCGTCCTGACTTTC. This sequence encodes CASSFGGPSGASVLTF.

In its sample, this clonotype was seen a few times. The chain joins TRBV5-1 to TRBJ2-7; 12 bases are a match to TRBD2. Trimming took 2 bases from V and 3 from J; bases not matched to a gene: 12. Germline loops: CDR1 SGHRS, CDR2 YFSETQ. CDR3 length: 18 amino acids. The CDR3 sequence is CASSFRTSGEPTLYEQYF. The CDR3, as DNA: TGCGCCAGCAGCTTCCGGACTAGCGGGGAACCTACCCTCTACGAGCAGTACTTC.

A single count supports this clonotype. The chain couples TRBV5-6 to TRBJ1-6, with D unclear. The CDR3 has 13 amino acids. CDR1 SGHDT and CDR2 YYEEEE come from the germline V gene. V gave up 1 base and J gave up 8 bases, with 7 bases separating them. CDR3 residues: CASSLYLDSPLHF. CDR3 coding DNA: TGTGCCAGCAGCTTGTACCTGGATTCACCCCTCCACTTT.

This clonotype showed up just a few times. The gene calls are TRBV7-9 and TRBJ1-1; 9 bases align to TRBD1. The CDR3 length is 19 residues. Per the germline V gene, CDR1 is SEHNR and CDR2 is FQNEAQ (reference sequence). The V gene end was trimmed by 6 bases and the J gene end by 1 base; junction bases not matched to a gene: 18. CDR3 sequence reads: CASSVSVINTGGWNTEAFF. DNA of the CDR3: TGTGCCAGCAGTGTTTCCGTCATAAACACAGGGGGCTGGAACACTGAAGCTTTCTTT.

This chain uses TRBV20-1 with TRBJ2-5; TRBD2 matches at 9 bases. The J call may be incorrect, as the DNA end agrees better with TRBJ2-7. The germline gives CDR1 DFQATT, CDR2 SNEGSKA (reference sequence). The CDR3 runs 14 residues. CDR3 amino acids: CTSSDWRGGPEQYF. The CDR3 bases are TGCACATCCTCAGACTGGCGGGGGGGCCCCGAGCAGTACTTC.

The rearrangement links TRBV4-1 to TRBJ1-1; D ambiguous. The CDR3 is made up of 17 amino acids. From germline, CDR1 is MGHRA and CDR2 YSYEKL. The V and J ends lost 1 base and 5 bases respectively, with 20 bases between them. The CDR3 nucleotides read TGCGCCAGCAGCCAAGGACGCCTGCTGGTGGAGAGGACTGAAGCTTTCTTT. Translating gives CASSQGRLLVERTEAFF.

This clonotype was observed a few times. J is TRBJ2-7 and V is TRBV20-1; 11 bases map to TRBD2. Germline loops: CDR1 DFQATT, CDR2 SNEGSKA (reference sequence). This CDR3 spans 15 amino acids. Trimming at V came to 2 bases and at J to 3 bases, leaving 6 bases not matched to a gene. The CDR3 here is CSARPGTSGFYEQYF. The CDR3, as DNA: TGCAGTGCTAGACCCGGGACTAGCGGATTCTACGAGCAGTACTTC.

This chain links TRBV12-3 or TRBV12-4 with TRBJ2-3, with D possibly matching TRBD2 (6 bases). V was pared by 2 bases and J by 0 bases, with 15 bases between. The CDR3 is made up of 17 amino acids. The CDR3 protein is CASSLPGLGTSTDTQYF. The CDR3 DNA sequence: TGTGCCAGCAGTTTACCGGGACTCGGGACCAGCACAGATACGCAGTATTTT.